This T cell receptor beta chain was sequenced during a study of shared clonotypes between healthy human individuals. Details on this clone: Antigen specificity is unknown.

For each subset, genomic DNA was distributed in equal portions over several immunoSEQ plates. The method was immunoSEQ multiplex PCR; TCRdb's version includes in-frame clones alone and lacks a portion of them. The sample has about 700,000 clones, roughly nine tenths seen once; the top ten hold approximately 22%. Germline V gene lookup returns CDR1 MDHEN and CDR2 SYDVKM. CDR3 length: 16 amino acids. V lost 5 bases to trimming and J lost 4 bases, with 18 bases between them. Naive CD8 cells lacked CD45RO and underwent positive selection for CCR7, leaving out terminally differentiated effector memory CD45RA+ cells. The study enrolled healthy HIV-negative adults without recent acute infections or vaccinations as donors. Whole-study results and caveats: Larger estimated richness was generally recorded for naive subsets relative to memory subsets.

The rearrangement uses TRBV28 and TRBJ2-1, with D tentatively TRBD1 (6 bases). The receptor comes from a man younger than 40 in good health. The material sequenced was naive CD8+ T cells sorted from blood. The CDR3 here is CASSPPLNRVYNEQFF. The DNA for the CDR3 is TGTGCCAGCAGTCCGCCTTTGAACAGGGTATACAATGAGCAGTTCTTC.